These T cell receptor beta chains were read from a single sample in a study of blood T cell repertoires in COVID-19. Repertoires were generated with immunoSEQ multiplex PCR, while TCRdb's copy carries only in-frame clones and drops some. The sample holds 40,000 or so clones; 90% to 95% are singletons and the top ten take approximately 15%. Sequencing was carried out using peripheral blood. These receptors were obtained from a woman aged 25 to 45 in a cohort sampled during active COVID-19. Both conserved end residues are part of each CDR3. A D gene is named only where the DNA matches it firmly. Rows give clone size only sometimes, using once, few, many, or a class for an expanded clone.

D	V	size	J	length	CDR3	DNA
TRBD1	TRBV7-9	once	TRBJ2-7	14	CASGATGGFYEQYF	TGTGCCAGCGGTGCGACAGGGGGTTTTTACGAGCAGTACTTC
TRBD1	TRBV18	once	TRBJ2-3	14	CASSNQGAADTQYF	TGTGCCAGCTCGAACCAGGGGGCTGCAGATACGCAGTATTTT
TRBD2	TRBV24-1	NA	TRBJ2-3	18	CATSDPSGRALSTDTQYF	TGTGCCACCAGTGATCCCAGCGGGAGGGCCCTGAGCACAGATACGCAGTATTTT
NA	TRBV24-1	NA	TRBJ2-1	16	CATSGVEAGPYNEQFF	TGTGCCACCAGTGGGGTGGAGGCAGGACCCTACAATGAGCAGTTCTTC
TRBD2	TRBV7-9	NA	TRBJ2-3	17	CASTNFLGGGRADTQYF	TGTGCCAGCACCAACTTTCTGGGCGGGGGTAGGGCAGATACGCAGTATTTT
NA	TRBV6-4	NA	TRBJ2-1	13	CASSQLVGNEQFF	TGTGCCAGCAGTCAACTAGTGGGCAATGAGCAGTTCTTC
TRBD2	TRBV28	NA	TRBJ2-7	14	CASRGWDYKYEQYF	TGTGCCAGCAGGGGCTGGGACTATAAATACGAGCAGTACTTC
TRBD1	TRBV6-6	NA	TRBJ1-1	14	CASRATGGWLEAFF	TGTGCCAGCAGGGCGACAGGGGGATGGCTTGAAGCTTTCTTT
TRBD2	TRBV9	NA	TRBJ2-3	18	CASSAWGGTSGRTDTQYF	TGTGCCAGCAGCGCCTGGGGGGGGACTAGCGGGAGAACAGATACGCAGTATTTT
TRBD1	TRBV9	NA	TRBJ2-1	13	CASSPGQGGSQFF	TGTGCCAGCAGCCCAGGACAGGGCGGGTCGCAGTTCTTC
TRBD2	TRBV10-3	NA	TRBJ2-3	15	CAIQGLAGGTYTQYF	TGTGCCATCCAGGGACTAGCGGGAGGCACATATACGCAGTATTTT
NA	TRBV29-1	NA	TRBJ2-3	14	CSVRRTSRTDTQYF	TGCAGCGTTAGGAGGACGTCGAGGACAGATACGCAGTATTTT
TRBD1	TRBV24-1	NA	TRBJ2-7	13	CATSARNRGEQYF	TGTGCCACCAGTGCCCGGAACAGGGGCGAGCAGTACTTC
NA	TRBV9	NA	TRBJ2-7	14	CASSAYPVADEQYF	TGTGCCAGCAGCGCCTACCCGGTAGCCGACGAGCAGTACTTC
TRBD1	TRBV30	once	TRBJ2-1	15	CAWSVGDRVYNEQFF	TGTGCCTGGAGTGTCGGGGACAGGGTTTACAATGAGCAGTTCTTC
NA	TRBV7-2	NA	TRBJ2-2	14	CASSLDSIAGELFF	TGTGCCAGCAGCTTAGACAGTATCGCCGGGGAGCTGTTTTTT
NA	TRBV28	NA	TRBJ1-6	14	CASSSGIFDSPLHF	TGTGCCAGCAGTTCAGGGATTTTCGATTCACCCCTCCACTTT
NA	TRBV19	once	TRBJ2-3	15	CASSIMGARTDTQYF	TGTGCCAGTAGTATAATGGGGGCCCGGACAGATACGCAGTATTTT
TRBD1	TRBV2	NA	TRBJ1-6	15	CASSGTGGGRSPLHF	TGTGCCAGCAGTGGGACAGGGGGCGGAAGGTCACCCCTCCACTTT
NA	TRBV7-2	few	TRBJ2-7	18	CASSLPQAQGRSSYEQYF	TGTGCCAGCAGCCTACCCCAGGCCCAGGGGAGAAGCTCCTACGAGCAGTACTTC
TRBD2	TRBV7-9	NA	TRBJ2-3	17	CASSSGLAGVGADTQYF	TGTGCCAGCAGCTCGGGACTAGCGGGGGTAGGGGCAGATACGCAGTATTTT
TRBD1	TRBV6-5	NA	TRBJ1-1	13	CASSSDRDVEAFF	TGTGCCAGCAGTTCAGACAGGGATGTGGAAGCTTTCTTT
NA	TRBV28	NA	TRBJ2-3	17	CASSATAKGVNRDTQYF	TGTGCCAGCAGTGCAACTGCTAAGGGGGTAAATAGGGATACGCAGTATTTT
NA	TRBV13	NA	TRBJ2-5	15	CASSIRTAIQETQYF	TGTGCCAGCAGCATTCGGACAGCGATTCAAGAGACCCAGTACTTC